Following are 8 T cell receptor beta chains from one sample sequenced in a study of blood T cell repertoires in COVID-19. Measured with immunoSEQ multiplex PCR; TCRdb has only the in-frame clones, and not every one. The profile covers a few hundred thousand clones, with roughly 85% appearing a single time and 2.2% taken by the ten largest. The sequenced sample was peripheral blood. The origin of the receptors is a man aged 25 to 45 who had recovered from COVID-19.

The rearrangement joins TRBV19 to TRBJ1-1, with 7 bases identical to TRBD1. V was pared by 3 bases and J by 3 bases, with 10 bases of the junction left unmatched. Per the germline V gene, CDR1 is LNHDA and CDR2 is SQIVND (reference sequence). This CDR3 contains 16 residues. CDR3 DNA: TGTGCCAGTAGTATTAGAAGGGGGCGCGAGGACACTGAAGCTTTCTTT. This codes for CASSIRRGREDTEAFF.

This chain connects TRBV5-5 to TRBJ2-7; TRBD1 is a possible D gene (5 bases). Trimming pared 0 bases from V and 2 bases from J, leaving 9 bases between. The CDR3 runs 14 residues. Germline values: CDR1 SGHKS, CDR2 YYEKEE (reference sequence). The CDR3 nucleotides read TGTGCCAGCAGCTTGGAGGGGCGCACCTACGAGCAGTACTTC. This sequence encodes CASSLEGRTYEQYF.

For the CDR3, the DNA is TGTGCAAGTCGCGCGGGACTAGCGGGGGGGAAACAAGAGACCCAGTACTTC. Translated: CASRAGLAGGKQETQYF. The chain joins TRBV12-2 to TRBJ2-5; TRBD2 is the table's D call and was not checked against the DNA. TRBV12-2 is a listed pseudogene. This CDR3 contains 17 residues.

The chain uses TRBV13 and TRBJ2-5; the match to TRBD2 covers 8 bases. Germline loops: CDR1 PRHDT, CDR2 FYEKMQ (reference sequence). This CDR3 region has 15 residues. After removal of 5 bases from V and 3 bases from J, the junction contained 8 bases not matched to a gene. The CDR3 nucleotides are TGTGCCAGCAGCCCCATGACCGGGAGGGAAGAGACCCAGTACTTC. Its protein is CASSPMTGREETQYF.

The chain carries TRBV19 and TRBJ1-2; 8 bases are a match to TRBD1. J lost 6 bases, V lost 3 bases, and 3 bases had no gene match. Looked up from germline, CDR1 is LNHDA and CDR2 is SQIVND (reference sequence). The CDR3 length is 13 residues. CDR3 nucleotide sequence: TGTGCCAGTAGTATCAGGGGGCTGAATGGCTACACCTTC. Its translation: CASSIRGLNGYTF.

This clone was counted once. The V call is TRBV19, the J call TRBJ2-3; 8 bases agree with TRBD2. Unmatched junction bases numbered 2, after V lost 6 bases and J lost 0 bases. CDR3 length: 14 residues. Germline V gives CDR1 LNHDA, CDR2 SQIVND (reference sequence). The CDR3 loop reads CASSGGASTDTQYF. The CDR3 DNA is TGTGCCAGTAGCGGGGGGGCAAGCACAGATACGCAGTATTTT.

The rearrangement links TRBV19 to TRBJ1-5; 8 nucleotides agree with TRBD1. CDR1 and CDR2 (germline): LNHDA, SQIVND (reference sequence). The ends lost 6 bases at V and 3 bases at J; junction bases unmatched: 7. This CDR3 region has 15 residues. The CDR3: CASSPGTGYNQPQHF. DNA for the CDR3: TGTGCCAGTAGCCCCGGGACAGGCTACAATCAGCCCCAGCATTTT.

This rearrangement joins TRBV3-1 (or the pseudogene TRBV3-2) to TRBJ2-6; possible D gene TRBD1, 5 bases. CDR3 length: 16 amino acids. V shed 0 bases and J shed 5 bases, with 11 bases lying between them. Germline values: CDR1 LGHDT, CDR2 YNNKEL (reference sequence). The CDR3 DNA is TGTGCCAGCAGCCAAGATAGCCAGGGTAGGGCCAACGTCCTGACTTTC. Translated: CASSQDSQGRANVLTF.